This TCR beta chain came from a study of cytomegalovirus exposure and HLA in healthy donors. Study overall: Earlier sequencing of some 190 million T cells yielded nearly 120 million unique TCR beta sequences. HLA-typed donors were the source of tens of millions of unique TCRs, which an early data release held. Study outcomes and limitations: The records held CMV serostatus as the only immune exposure information. Later analysis associated a missense DCLRE1C variant with TCR beta V- and J-gene trimming.

Comments on this clone: Its target is not known.

Germline CDR1 MNHNY, CDR2 SVGAGI (reference sequence). The CDR3 is 16 amino acids. Trimming shortened V by 5 bases and J by 4 bases, and 17 bases separated the two germline ends. A multiplex PCR was run with 60 Vbeta primers and 13 Jbeta primers. Assay used: immunoSEQ multiplex PCR; TCRdb lists only in-frame clones, some missing. The table records about 140,000 clones, more than 60% of them present only once. The material sequenced was PBMCs. V usage is TRBV6-6 and J usage is TRBJ2-2, with D maybe TRBD2 (5 bases). This sequence was found in a male donor in good health and CMV-seronegative. The CDR3 DNA is TGTGCCAGCAGTACCGGGATCCCCTCGGGCACCGGGGAGCTGTTTTTT. Translating it yields CASSTGIPSGTGELFF.